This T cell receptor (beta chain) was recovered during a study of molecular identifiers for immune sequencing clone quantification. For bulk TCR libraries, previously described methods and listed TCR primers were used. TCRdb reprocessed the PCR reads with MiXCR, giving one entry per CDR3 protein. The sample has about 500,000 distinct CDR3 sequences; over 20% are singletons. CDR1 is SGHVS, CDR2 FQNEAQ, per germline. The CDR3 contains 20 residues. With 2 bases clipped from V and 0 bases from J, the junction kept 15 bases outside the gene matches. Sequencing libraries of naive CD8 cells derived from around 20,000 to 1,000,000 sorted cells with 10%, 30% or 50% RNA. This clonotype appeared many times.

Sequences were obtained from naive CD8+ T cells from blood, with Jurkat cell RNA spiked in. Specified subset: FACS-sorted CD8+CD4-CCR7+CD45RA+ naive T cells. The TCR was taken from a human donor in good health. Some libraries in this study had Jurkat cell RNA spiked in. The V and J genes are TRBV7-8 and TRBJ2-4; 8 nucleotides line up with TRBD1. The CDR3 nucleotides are TGTGCCAGCAGCTTACTGGGGCAGGGGGCCCTAAACTTAGCCAAAAACATTCAGTACTTC. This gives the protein CASSLLGQGALNLAKNIQYF. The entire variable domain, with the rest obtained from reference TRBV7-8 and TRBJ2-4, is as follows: GAGVSQSPRYKVAKRGQDVALRCDPISGHVSLFWYQQALGQGPEFLTYFQNEAQLDKSGLPSDRFFAERPEGSVSTLKIQRTQQEDSAVYLCASSLLGQGALNLAKNIQYFGAGTRLSVL.